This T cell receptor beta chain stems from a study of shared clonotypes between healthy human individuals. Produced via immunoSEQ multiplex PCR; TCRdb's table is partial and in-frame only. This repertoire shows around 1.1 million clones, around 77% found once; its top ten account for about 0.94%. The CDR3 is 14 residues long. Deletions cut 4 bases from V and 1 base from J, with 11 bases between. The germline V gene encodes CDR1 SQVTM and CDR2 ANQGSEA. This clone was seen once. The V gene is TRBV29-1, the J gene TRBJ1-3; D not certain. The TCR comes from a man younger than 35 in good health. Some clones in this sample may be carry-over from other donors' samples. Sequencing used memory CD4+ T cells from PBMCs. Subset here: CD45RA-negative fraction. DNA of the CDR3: TGCAGCGTTGGCGGGGTCCAATCTGGAAACACCATATATTTT. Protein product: CSVGGVQSGNTIYF.